The entry below describes one T cell receptor beta chain. Its antigen remains unknown. Germline CDR1 reads MNHEY; CDR2 reads SMNVEV (reference sequence). CDR3 length: 14 residues. This entry comes from a study of T cells expressing NK-cell markers. Turning to the study itself: TCR beta repertoires came from sorted CD3+CD56+NKG2C+, CD3+CD56+NKG2C- and CD3+CD56-NKG2C+ T cells. Overall study results and limits: Dominant NKG2C+ clonotypes accounted for roughly 1.0-7.0% of CD8+ T cells in about 6 donors.

TCRdb re-called the 5' RACE reads; one entry per CDR3 protein, DNA not given. This repertoire includes roughly 390,000 distinct CDR3 sequences. The chain joins TRBV27 to TRBJ2-7; checking the TCRdb D call of TRBD2 is not possible without DNA. The sample comprised blood T cells: a sorted CD56 or NKG2C T cell subset, CD4+ or CD8+ T cells, or bulk PBMC T cells (not recorded which). This receptor was taken from a woman in her forties or fifties in good health. The CDR3 loop reads CASSSGTVGDEQYF.